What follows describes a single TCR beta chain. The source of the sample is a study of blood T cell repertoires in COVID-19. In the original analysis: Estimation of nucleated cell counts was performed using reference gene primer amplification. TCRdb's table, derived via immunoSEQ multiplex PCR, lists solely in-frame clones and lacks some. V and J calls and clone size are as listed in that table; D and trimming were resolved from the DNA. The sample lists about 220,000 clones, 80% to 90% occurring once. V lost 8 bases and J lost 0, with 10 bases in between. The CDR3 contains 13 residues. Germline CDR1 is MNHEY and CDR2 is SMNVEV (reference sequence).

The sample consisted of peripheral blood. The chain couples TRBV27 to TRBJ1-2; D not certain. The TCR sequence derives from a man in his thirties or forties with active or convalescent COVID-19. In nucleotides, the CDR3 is TGTGCCAGCGCCCCAACTTCTAACTATGGCTACACCTTC. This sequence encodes CASAPTSNYGYTF.